The T cell receptor beta chain under discussion was sequenced for a study of blood T cells in healthy people across ages. Broader study findings: Aged donors had fewer naive CD4+ cells and lower diversity than long-lived donors.

Germline lookup yields CDR1 SGHVS and CDR2 FNYEAQ. The CDR3 sequence is 16 residues long. The V gene lost 1 base and the J gene lost 5 bases, with 17 bases spanning the gap. With a J-beta primer mix and a sample-barcoded 5' primer, a second PCR ran about 7 to 12 cycles. TCRdb recomputed calls from the 5' RACE reads with MiXCR, one row per CDR3 protein. Among about 970,000 distinct CDR3 sequences listed, roughly 51% were seen once. As for this clonotype: Its antigen is unknown.

The receptor was derived from a woman aged 60-75 years in good health. The J gene is TRBJ2-5, the V gene TRBV7-6; no definite D call. The sample was blood. The CDR3 DNA is TGTGCCAGCAGCTTAGTCCCGTCCCCCCTTCGGGAGACCCAGTACTTC. Translation gives CASSLVPSPLRETQYF. Full variable domain (rest looked up from reference TRBV7-6 and TRBJ2-5): GAGVSQSPRYKVTKRGQDVALRCDPISGHVSLYWYRQALGQGPEFLTYFNYEAQQDKSGLPNDRFSAERPEGSISTLTIQRTEQRDSAMYRCASSLVPSPLRETQYFGPGTRLLVL.